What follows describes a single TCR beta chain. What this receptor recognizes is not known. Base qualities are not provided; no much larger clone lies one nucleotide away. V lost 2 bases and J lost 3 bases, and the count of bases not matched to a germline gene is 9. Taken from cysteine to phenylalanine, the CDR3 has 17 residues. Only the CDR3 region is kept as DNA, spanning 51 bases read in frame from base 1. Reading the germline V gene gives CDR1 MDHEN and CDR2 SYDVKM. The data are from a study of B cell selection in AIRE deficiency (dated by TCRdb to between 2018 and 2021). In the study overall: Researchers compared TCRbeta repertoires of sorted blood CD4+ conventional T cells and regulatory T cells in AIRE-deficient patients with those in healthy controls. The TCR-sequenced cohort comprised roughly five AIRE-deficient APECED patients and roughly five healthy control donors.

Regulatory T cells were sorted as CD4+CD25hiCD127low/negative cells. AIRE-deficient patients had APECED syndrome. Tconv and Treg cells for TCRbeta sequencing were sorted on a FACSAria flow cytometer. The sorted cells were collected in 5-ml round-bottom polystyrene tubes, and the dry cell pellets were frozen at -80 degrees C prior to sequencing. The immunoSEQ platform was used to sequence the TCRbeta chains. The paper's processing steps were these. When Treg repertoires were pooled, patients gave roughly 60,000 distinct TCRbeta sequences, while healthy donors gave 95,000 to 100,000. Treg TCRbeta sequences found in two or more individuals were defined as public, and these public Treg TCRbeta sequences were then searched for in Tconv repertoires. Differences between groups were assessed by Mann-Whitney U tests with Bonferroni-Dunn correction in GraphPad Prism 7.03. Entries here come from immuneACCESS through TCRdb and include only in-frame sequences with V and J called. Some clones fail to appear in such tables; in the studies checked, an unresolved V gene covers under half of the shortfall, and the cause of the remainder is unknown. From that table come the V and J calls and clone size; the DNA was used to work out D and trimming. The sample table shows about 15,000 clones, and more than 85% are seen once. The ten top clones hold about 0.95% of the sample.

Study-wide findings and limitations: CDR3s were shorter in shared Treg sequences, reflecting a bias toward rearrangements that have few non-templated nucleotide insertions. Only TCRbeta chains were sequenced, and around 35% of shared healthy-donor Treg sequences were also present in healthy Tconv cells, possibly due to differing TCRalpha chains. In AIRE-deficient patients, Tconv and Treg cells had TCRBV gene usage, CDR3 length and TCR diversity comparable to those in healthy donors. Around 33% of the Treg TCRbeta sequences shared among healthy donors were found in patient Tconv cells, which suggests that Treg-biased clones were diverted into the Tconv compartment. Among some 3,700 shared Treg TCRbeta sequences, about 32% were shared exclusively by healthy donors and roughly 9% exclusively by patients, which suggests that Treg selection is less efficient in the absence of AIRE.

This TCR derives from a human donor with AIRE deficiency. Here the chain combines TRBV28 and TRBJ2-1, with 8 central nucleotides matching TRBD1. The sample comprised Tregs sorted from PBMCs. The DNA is TGTGCCAGCAGTTTACGAATAACAGGGGGTCACTACAATGAGCAGTTCTTC. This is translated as CASSLRITGGHYNEQFF.